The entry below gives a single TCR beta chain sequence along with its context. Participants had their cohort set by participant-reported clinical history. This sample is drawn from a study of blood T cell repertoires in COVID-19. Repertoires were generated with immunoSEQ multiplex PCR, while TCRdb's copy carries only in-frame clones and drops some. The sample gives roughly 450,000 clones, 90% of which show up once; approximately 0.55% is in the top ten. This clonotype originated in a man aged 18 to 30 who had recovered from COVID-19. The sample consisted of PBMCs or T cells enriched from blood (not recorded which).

CDR3 region: CASKGVRVTEAFF. Written as DNA, the CDR3 is TGTGCCTCAAAGGGGGTCAGGGTTACTGAAGCTTTCTTT. The chain combines TRBV21-1 with TRBJ1-1; the table names TRBD1, a call not compared with the DNA. TRBV21-1 is a pseudogene. The CDR3 spans 13 residues.